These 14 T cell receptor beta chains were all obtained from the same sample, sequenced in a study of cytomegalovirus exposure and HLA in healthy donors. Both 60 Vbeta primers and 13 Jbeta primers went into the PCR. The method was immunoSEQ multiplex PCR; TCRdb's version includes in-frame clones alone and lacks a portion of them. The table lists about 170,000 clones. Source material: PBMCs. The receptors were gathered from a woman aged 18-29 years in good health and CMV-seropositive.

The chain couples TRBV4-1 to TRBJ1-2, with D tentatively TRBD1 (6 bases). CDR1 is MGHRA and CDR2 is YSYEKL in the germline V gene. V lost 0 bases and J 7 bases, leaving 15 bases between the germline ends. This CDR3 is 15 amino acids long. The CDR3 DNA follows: TGCGCCAGCAGCCAAGATAGTTCAGGGGCATCTGGCTACACCTTC. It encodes CASSQDSSGASGYTF.

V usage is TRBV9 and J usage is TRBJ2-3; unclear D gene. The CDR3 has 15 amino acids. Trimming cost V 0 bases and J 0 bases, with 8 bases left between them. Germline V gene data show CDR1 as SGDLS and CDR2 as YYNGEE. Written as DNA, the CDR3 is TGTGCCAGCAGCGTAGATAGCTACAGCACAGATACGCAGTATTTT. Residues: CASSVDSYSTDTQYF.

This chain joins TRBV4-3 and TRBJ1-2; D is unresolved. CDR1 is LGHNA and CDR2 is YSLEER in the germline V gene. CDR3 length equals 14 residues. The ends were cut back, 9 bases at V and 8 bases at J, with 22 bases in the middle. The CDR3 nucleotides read TGCGCCAGTGGGCAGACTACTCGGGTGCGGGGCTACACCTTC. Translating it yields CASGQTTRVRGYTF.

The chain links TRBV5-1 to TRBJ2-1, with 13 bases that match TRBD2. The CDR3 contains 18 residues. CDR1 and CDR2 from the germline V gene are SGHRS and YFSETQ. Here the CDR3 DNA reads TGCGCTTCCCAGAAGGCACTAGCGGGAGGGAGCTCCTACAATGAGCAGTTCTTC. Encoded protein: CASQKALAGGSSYNEQFF.

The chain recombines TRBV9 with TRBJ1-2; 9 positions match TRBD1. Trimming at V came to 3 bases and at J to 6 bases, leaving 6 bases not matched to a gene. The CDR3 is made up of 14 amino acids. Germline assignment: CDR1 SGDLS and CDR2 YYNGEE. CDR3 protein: CASSDGTGFDGYTF. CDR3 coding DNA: TGTGCCAGCAGCGACGGGACAGGGTTTGATGGCTACACCTTC.

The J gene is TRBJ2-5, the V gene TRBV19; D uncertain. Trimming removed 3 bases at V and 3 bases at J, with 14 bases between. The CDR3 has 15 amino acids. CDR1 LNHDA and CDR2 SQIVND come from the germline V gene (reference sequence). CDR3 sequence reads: CASSMIGSRKETQYF. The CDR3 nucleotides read TGTGCCAGTAGTATGATTGGCAGTCGTAAAGAGACCCAGTACTTC. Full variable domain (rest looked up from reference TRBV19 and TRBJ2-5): DGGITQSPKYLFRKEGQNVTLSCEQNLNHDAMYWYRQDPGQGLRLIYYSQIVNDFQKGDIAEGYSVSREKKESFPLTVTSAQKNPTAFYLCASSMIGSRKETQYFGPGTRLLVL.

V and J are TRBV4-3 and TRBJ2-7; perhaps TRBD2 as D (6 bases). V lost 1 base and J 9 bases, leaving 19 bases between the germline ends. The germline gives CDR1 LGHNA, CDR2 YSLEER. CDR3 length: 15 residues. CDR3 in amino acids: CASSQGEASEGRQYF. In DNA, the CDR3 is TGCGCCAGCAGCCAAGGGGAAGCTAGCGAGGGTCGGCAGTACTTC.

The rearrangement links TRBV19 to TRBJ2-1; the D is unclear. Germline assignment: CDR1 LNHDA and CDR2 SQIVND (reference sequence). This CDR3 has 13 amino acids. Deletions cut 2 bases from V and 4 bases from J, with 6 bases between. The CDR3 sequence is CASSINGYNEQFF. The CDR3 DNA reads TGTGCCAGTAGTATAAACGGGTACAATGAGCAGTTCTTC.

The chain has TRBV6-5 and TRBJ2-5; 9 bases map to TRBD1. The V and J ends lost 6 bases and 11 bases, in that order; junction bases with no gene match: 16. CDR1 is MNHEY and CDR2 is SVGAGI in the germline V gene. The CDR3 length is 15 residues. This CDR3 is CASRPTGTGQREQYF. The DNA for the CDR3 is TGTGCCAGCAGACCCACCGGGACAGGGCAGAGAGAGCAGTACTTC.

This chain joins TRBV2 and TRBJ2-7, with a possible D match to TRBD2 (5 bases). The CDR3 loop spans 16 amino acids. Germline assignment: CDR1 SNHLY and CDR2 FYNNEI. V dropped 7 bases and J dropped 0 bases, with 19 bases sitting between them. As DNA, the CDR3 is TGTGCCAGCACCGGCGGCGGACTCGAATTCTCCTACGAGCAGTACTTC. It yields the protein CASTGGGLEFSYEQYF.

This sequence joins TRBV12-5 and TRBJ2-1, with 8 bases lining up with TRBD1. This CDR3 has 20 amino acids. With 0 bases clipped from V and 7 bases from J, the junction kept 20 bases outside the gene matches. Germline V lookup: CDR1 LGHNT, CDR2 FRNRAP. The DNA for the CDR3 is TGTGCTAGTGGTTTGGTACTCGCAGGACTGCAGGGGGCTTCTAGGAATGAGCAGTTCTTC. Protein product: CASGLVLAGLQGASRNEQFF.

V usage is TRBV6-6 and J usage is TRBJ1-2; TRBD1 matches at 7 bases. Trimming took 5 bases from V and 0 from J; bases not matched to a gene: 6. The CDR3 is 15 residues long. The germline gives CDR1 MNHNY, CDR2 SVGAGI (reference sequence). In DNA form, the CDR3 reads TGTGCCAGCAGTACTAGGACAGGTCCTAACTATGGCTACACCTTC. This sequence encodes CASSTRTGPNYGYTF.

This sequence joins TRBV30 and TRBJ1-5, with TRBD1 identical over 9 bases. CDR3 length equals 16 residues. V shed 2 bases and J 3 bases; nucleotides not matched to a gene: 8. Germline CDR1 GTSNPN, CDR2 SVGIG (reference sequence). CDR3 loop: CAWSYRGQLTNQPQHF. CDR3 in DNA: TGTGCCTGGAGTTACAGGGGGCAACTGACCAATCAGCCCCAGCATTTT.

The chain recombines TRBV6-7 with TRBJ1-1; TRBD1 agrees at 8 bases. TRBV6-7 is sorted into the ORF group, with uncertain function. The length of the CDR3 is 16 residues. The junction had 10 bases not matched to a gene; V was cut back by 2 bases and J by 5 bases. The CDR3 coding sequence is TGTGCCAGCAGTTACCAAGCAGGGGGCGCGTGTACTGAAGCTTTCTTT. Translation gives CASSYQAGGACTEAFF.